This passage covers 27 T cell receptor beta chains from one sample sequenced in a study of blood T cell repertoires in COVID-19 (TCRdb year 2020). The library was obtained by the immunoSEQ multiplex PCR assay. This immuneACCESS table, as held by TCRdb, lists in-frame sequences with V and J called but not all clones. Of the missing ones, under half trace to an unresolved V gene in checked studies; the others have no known cause. The sample includes a few hundred thousand clones, with around 81% observed a single time. The ten largest clones represent approximately 15% of the sample. Source material: peripheral blood. The source of these receptors is a person aged 65 to 85 with COVID-19, enrolled during active disease.

J is TRBJ2-1 and V is TRBV5-1; 11 bases are shared with TRBD2. CDR3 size: 14 residues. The J segment lost 9 bases and the V segment lost 4 bases, leaving 6 bases of the junction unmatched. CDR1 is SGHRS, CDR2 YFSETQ, per germline. CDR3 nucleotide sequence: TGCGCCAGCAGCATCACTAGCGGGAGTAGTGAGCAGTTCTTC. This translates into CASSITSGSSEQFF.

J is TRBJ2-7 and V is TRBV6-1, with D tentatively TRBD1 (5 bases). The V end was cut by 2 bases, the J end by 5 bases, with 7 bases between. This CDR3 contains 12 residues. Germline CDR1 and CDR2: MNHNS and SASEGT. CDR3 nucleotides: TGTGCCAGCAGTGAACAGGGCCACGAGCAGTACTTC. Encoded protein: CASSEQGHEQYF.

This chain connects TRBV28 to TRBJ1-3; TRBD1 is a possible D gene (6 bases). V was cut by 5 bases and J by 0 bases, with 14 bases left in between. This CDR3 is 16 amino acids long. CDR1 is MDHEN and CDR2 is SYDVKM in the germline V gene. For the CDR3, the DNA is TGTGCCAGCAGTGACCCGGGACAAGCCTCTGGAAACACCATATATTTT. Encoded protein: CASSDPGQASGNTIYF.

This chain uses TRBV5-1 with TRBJ2-3, with D tentatively TRBD2 (7 bases). Trimming shortened V by 0 bases and J by 3 bases, and 11 bases separated the two germline ends. Germline V CDR1 and CDR2: SGHRS, YFSETQ. The CDR3 covers 15 residues. The CDR3 is CASSLVGGRTDTQYF. Written as DNA, the CDR3 is TGCGCCAGCAGCTTGGTCGGGGGGCGAACAGATACGCAGTATTTT.

The chain couples TRBV7-8 to TRBJ2-7, with 13 nucleotides matching TRBD2. The CDR3 spans 19 residues. The germline CDR1 and CDR2 sequences are SGHVS and FQNEAQ. After removal of 1 base from V and 0 bases from J, the junction contained 9 bases not matched to a gene. In nucleotides, the CDR3 is TGTGCCAGCAGCTTAGGGTGGACTAGCGGGGGTTTCGGCTCCTACGAGCAGTACTTC. This codes for CASSLGWTSGGFGSYEQYF.

V usage is TRBV9 and J usage is TRBJ2-1; possibly TRBD2 for D (6 bases). The CDR3 has 18 amino acids. Trimming stripped 4 bases from V and 2 bases from J, with 22 bases between. Germline V CDR1 and CDR2: SGDLS, YYNGEE. CDR3 DNA sequence: TGTGCCAGCAGCCCGTCCGGTGGTCTAGCGAGGACCTACAATGAGCAGTTCTTC. Its translation is CASSPSGGLARTYNEQFF.

The V call is TRBV11-3, the J call TRBJ1-3; weak D call: TRBD1 (5 bases). CDR1 and CDR2 (germline): SGHNT, YENEEA. V was shortened by 2 bases and J by 3 bases, with 11 bases between the two germline ends. CDR3 length: 15 residues. The CDR3 reads CASSLRSGDGNTIYF. CDR3 nucleotides: TGTGCCAGCAGCTTACGGTCGGGGGATGGAAACACCATATATTTT.

This clone was seen only once. The chain joins TRBV6-5 to TRBJ1-6, with D tentatively TRBD1 (6 bases). Germline-derived CDR1 and CDR2 are MNHEY and SVGAGI. V lost 5 bases and J lost 4, with 12 bases in between. The CDR3 loop spans 15 amino acids. CDR3 in DNA: TGTGCCAGCAGTCCTAGGGGGGGATATAATTCACCCCTCCACTTT. This sequence encodes CASSPRGGYNSPLHF.

The J gene is TRBJ2-1, the V gene TRBV6-2 or TRBV6-3, with D possibly matching TRBD2 (6 bases). With 5 bases removed from V and 9 bases from J, the gap between germline ends came to 8 bases. This CDR3 comprises 11 residues. CDR1 is MNHEY, CDR2 SVGEGT, per germline. This chain's CDR3 is CASSLSGEQFF. CDR3 nucleotides: TGTGCCAGCAGTCTTAGCGGTGAGCAGTTCTTC.

V usage is TRBV6-5 and J usage is TRBJ2-1; TRBD1 is a possible D gene (5 bases). The CDR3 spans 16 residues. The germline V and J ends were trimmed by 2 bases and 6 bases, with 17 bases remaining between them. Germline values: CDR1 MNHEY, CDR2 SVGAGI. In DNA form, the CDR3 reads TGTGCCAGCAGTTACAGGCGACAGCTCGACCCCAATGAGCAGTTCTTC. As protein: CASSYRRQLDPNEQFF.

J is TRBJ2-3 and V is TRBV14; the D is unclear. The CDR3 is made up of 15 amino acids. V was shortened by 1 base and J by 2 bases, with 10 bases between the two germline ends. Germline CDR1 SGHDN, CDR2 FVKESK. CDR3 residues: CASSQGGGATDTQYF. The CDR3 nucleotides are TGTGCCAGCAGCCAAGGAGGTGGAGCCACAGATACGCAGTATTTT.

This clone was seen once. J is TRBJ2-1 and V is TRBV3-1 (or the pseudogene TRBV3-2), with TRBD2 as a possible D gene (5 bases). Germline V gene sequence: CDR1 LGHDT, CDR2 YNNKEL (reference sequence). V lost 0 bases, J lost 10 bases, and 10 bases lay in between. The CDR3 is made up of 13 amino acids. CDR3 bases: TGTGCCAGCAGCCAAGATGGGGAGCGGGAGCAGTTCTTC. Protein product: CASSQDGEREQFF.

The chain uses TRBV30 and TRBJ1-6; 7 bases agree with TRBD1. Per germline, CDR1 GTSNPN and CDR2 SVGIG (reference sequence). With V trimmed by 1 base and J by 7 bases, 4 bases remained unmatched. The CDR3 consists of 14 residues. This chain's CDR3 is CAWSGGTANSPLHF. The CDR3 coding sequence is TGTGCCTGGAGTGGGGGGACAGCAAATTCACCCCTCCACTTT. The complete variable domain, with remaining parts taken from reference TRBV30 and TRBJ1-6, reads SQTIHQWPATLVQPVGSPLSLECTVEGTSNPNLYWYRQAAGRGLQLLFYSVGIGQISSEVPQNLSASRPQDRQFILSSKKLLLSDSGFYLCAWSGGTANSPLHFGNGTRLTVT.

V usage is TRBV7-2 and J usage is TRBJ2-7; 9 nucleotides match TRBD1. After removal of 0 bases from V and 7 bases from J, the junction contained 13 bases not matched to a gene. This CDR3 is built from 17 residues. Looked up from germline, CDR1 is SGHTA and CDR2 is FQGNSA. The CDR3: CASSLAVGTGSLREQYF. The CDR3, as DNA: TGTGCCAGCAGCTTAGCAGTGGGGACAGGGTCTCTGAGGGAGCAGTACTTC.

CDR3 protein: CASSLQRTLSYEQYF. Here the CDR3 DNA reads TGTGCCAGCAGCTTACAGCGGACCCTCTCCTACGAGCAGTACTTC. The genes are TRBV7-9 and TRBJ2-7, with D perhaps TRBD2 (5 bases). V was clipped by 2 bases and J by 0 bases, with 11 bases between them. CDR1 and CDR2 from the germline V gene are SEHNR and FQNEAQ (reference sequence). This CDR3 has 15 amino acids. Filled out from reference TRBV7-9 and TRBJ2-7, the complete variable domain reads DTGVSQNPRHKITKRGQNVTFRCDPISEHNRLYWYRQTLGQGPEFLTYFQNEAQLEKSRLLSDRFSAERPKGSFSTLEIQRTEQGDSAMYLCASSLQRTLSYEQYFGPGTRLTVT.

This chain uses TRBV9 with TRBJ1-6, with D possibly matching TRBD1 (6 bases). This CDR3 has 15 residues. Germline V CDR1 and CDR2: SGDLS, YYNGEE. With 2 bases removed from V and 6 bases from J, the gap between germline ends came to 12 bases. This CDR3 is CASSVGWTVNSPLHF. In DNA form, the CDR3 reads TGTGCCAGCAGCGTGGGATGGACAGTTAATTCACCCCTCCACTTT.

The rearrangement links TRBV28 to TRBJ1-6; a possible D gene is TRBD1 (5 bases). The V gene's germline CDR1 is MDHEN and CDR2 SYDVKM. This CDR3 spans 13 amino acids. V lost 6 bases and J lost 9, with 12 bases in between. The CDR3 loop reads CASRGQRVSPLHF. In nucleotides, the CDR3 is TGTGCCAGCAGGGGGCAGCGGGTTTCACCCCTCCACTTT.

V is TRBV10-1 and J is TRBJ2-1; D possibly corresponds to TRBD2 (6 bases). V was pared by 2 bases and J by 3 bases, with 20 bases between. This CDR3 has 18 residues. Looked up from germline, CDR1 is WNHNN and CDR2 is SYGVQD (reference sequence). CDR3 nucleotide sequence: TGCGCCAGCAGTGAGGAGGTGAATGGCGGGAAAAACTACAATGAGCAGTTCTTC. It specifies CASSEEVNGGKNYNEQFF.

This clone was observed a few times. The rearrangement links TRBV3-1 (or the pseudogene TRBV3-2) to TRBJ2-5; D is undetermined. Trimming left V 4 bases short and J 5 bases short, with 8 bases between. The CDR3 is made up of 12 amino acids. Germline values: CDR1 LGHDT, CDR2 YNNKEL (reference sequence). The CDR3 reads CASSPPRETQYF. The CDR3 DNA reads TGTGCCAGCAGCCCCCCTCGGGAGACCCAGTACTTC.

The V and J genes are TRBV7-2 and TRBJ2-7; D uncertain. The CDR3 is made up of 16 amino acids. CDR1 and CDR2 from the germline V gene are SGHTA and FQGNSA. Trimming shortened V by 2 bases and J by 0 bases, and 14 bases separated the two germline ends. This CDR3 is CASSLSSISGSYEQYF. The DNA of the CDR3 is TGTGCCAGCAGCTTATCCTCAATCTCGGGCTCCTACGAGCAGTACTTC.

The V call is TRBV5-1, the J call TRBJ2-5, with TRBD1 matching 7 bases. This CDR3 spans 16 amino acids. J lost 4 bases, V lost 4 bases, and 13 bases had no gene match. Per germline, CDR1 SGHRS and CDR2 YFSETQ. CDR3 bases: TGCGCCAGCAGCCCGGGGCAACAGGGGTACCCAGAGACCCAGTACTTC. This codes for CASSPGQQGYPETQYF.

V usage is TRBV6-5 and J usage is TRBJ1-1; 9 bases align to TRBD1. After removal of 6 bases from V and 5 bases from J, the junction contained 4 bases not matched to a gene. There are 13 residues in the CDR3. Germline V gene data show CDR1 as MNHEY and CDR2 as SVGAGI. CDR3 in amino acids: CASRTGGVTEAFF. The CDR3 coding sequence is TGTGCCAGCAGGACAGGGGGGGTGACTGAAGCTTTCTTT.

The chain uses TRBV11-3 and TRBJ2-3, with a weak D call TRBD2 (6 bases). Trimming shortened V by 7 bases and J by 0 bases, and 11 bases separated the two germline ends. Germline CDR1 SGHNT, CDR2 YENEEA. This CDR3 spans 14 amino acids. CDR3 coding DNA: TGTGCCAGCAAGGCGGGAACTAGCACAGATACGCAGTATTTT. As protein: CASKAGTSTDTQYF. Complete variable domain (other parts from reference TRBV11-3 and TRBJ2-3): EAGVVQSPRYKIIEKKQPVAFWCNPISGHNTLYWYLQNLGQGPELLIRYENEEAVDDSQLPKDRFSAERLKGVDSTLKIQPAELGDSAVYLCASKAGTSTDTQYFGPGTRLTVL.

To note about this clone: The same CDR3 arises from other DNA sequences in this sample as well. The chain has TRBV5-1 and TRBJ2-7; 9 bases line up with TRBD2. Germline V gives CDR1 SGHRS, CDR2 YFSETQ. This CDR3 is built from 15 residues. Trimming took 2 bases from V and 2 from J; bases not matched to a gene: 5. CDR3 protein: CASSLVAGGPYEQYF. CDR3 DNA: TGCGCCAGCAGCTTAGTCGCGGGGGGGCCCTACGAGCAGTACTTC. The full variable domain, with the rest looked up from reference TRBV5-1 and TRBJ2-7, is KAGVTQTPRYLIKTRGQQVTLSCSPISGHRSVSWYQQTPGQGLQFLFEYFSETQRNKGNFPGRFSGRQFSNSRSEMNVSTLELGDSALYLCASSLVAGGPYEQYFGPGTRLTVT.

This clone was seen once. The chain uses TRBV19 and TRBJ2-1, with TRBD2 matching 8 bases. The ends lost 4 bases at V and 3 bases at J; junction bases unmatched: 11. CDR3 size: 17 residues. Germline lookup yields CDR1 LNHDA and CDR2 SQIVND (reference sequence). The CDR3 nucleotides are TGTGCCAGTAGTACAGTACCCTCGGGACTAGGCTACAATGAGCAGTTCTTC. Encoded protein: CASSTVPSGLGYNEQFF.

V gene TRBV7-3 combines with J gene TRBJ1-1, with D possibly being TRBD1 (5 bases). Trimming pared 2 bases from V and 12 bases from J, leaving 16 bases between. The germline V gene has CDR1 SGHTA and CDR2 FQGTGA. The CDR3 consists of 13 residues. This CDR3 reads CASSLERAGYTFF. The CDR3 DNA follows: TGTGCCAGCAGCTTAGAAAGGGCAGGGTACACTTTCTTT.

The V and J genes are TRBV7-8 and TRBJ2-1; D might be TRBD2 (6 bases). Germline V gene data show CDR1 as SGHVS and CDR2 as FQNEAQ. The length of the CDR3 is 13 residues. V gave up 5 bases and J gave up 8 bases, with 13 bases separating them. In DNA form, the CDR3 reads TGTGCCAGCAGCCACCAACTAGCTCATGAGCAGTTCTTC. Its protein product is CASSHQLAHEQFF.